This T cell receptor beta chain stems from a study of blood T cell repertoires in COVID-19. Across the study: Acute-phase and convalescent COVID-19 samples originated in the United States, Italy and Spain. Sources were T cells, B-cell-depleted T cells, or PBMCs; the material itself was cDNA or gDNA.

Authors' analysis steps: Amplifying reference gene primers gave estimates of nucleated cell counts. This table comes from immunoSEQ multiplex PCR, and its TCRdb copy is limited to in-frame clones, with some not included. V, J and clone size are those of that table, while D and trimming were read from the DNA. In the table there are fewer than 90,000 clones, approximately 90% of which are singletons. V lost 4 bases and J lost 2; bases outside the gene matches: 12. The CDR3 covers 16 residues. The germline V gene has CDR1 GTSNPN and CDR2 SVGIG (reference sequence). The sequence came from a young man with acute or convalescent COVID-19. The source material was peripheral blood. This chain connects TRBV30 to TRBJ2-3, with 7 bases fitting TRBD2. The CDR3 DNA is TGTGCCTGGACCGACACTAGCGTGAGGAACACAGATACGCAGTATTTT. It specifies CAWTDTSVRNTDTQYF.